The clone carrying this T cell receptor (beta chain) showed up just a few times. Antigen: not known. These data originate in a study of T-cell memory formation after mild COVID-19. Points from the study as a whole: A balance of CD4 and CD8 characterized clones contracting day 15 to 85, whereas later expanders leaned CD4+.

The CDR3 is 18 amino acids. V dropped 2 bases and J dropped 2 bases, with 20 bases sitting between them. CDR1 is SEHNR and CDR2 is FQNEAQ in the germline V gene (reference sequence). TCR alpha and TCR beta cDNA libraries carrying sample barcodes and UMIs were produced by 5'RACE using constant-segment primers. TCRdb used MiXCR to reprocess the 5' RACE reads, holding one entry per CDR3 protein. This sample has roughly 600,000 distinct CDR3 sequences, with about 20% found just once. Sequencing was done on a sample of PBMCs or a T cell subset sorted from them (not recorded which). The source of this sequence is an adult woman who had mild COVID-19 (a few samples of this study predate the infection). Cell type and time point are not known. This sequence joins TRBV7-9 and TRBJ2-3, with D maybe TRBD1 (5 bases). The CDR3 DNA follows: TGTGCCAGCAGCTTAATACACGGCGTGGTGGGGCACACAGATACGCAGTATTTT. It is translated as CASSLIHGVVGHTDTQYF.